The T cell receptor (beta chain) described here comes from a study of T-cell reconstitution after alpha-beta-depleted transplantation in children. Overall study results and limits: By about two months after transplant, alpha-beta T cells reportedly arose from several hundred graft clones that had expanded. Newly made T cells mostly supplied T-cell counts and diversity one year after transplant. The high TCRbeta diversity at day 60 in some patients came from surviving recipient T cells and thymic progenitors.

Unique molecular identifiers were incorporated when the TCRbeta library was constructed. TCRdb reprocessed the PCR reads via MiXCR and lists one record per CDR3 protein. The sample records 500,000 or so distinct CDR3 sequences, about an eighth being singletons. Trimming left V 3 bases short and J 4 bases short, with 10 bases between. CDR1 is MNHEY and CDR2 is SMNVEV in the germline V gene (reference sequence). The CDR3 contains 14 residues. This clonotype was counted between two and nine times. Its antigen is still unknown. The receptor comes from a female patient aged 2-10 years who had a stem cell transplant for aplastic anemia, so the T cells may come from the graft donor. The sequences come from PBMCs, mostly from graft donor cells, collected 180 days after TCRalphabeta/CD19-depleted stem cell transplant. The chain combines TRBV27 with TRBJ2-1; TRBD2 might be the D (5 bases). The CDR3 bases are TGTGCCAGCAGTTTTGATCGGGAATACAATGAGCAGTTCTTC. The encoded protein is CASSFDREYNEQFF.